This TCR beta chain was sequenced during a study of brain T cells in children with intractable seizures. Time point: blood from clinic visit 5 months post-surgery; TSC patient then seizure free. The sequenced cases were selected for having the highest brain T cell transcript signatures. The assay was immunoSEQ multiplex PCR, and TCRdb's table has in-frame clones only and misses some. The sample lists about 320,000 clones; roughly 92% were seen once. CDR3 length: 15 residues. The sequencing used peripheral blood, collected 4 to 6 months after surgery. The rearrangement uses TRBV1 and TRBJ1-1. TRBV1 is a known pseudogene. This TCR was sampled from a boy under two years old with tuberous sclerosis and intractable seizures. Written as DNA, the CDR3 is TGCACCAGCAGCCAAGTTACGCTCTTGAACACTGAAGCTTTCTTT. It specifies CTSSQVTLLNTEAFF.